This T cell receptor (beta chain) was captured in a study of cytomegalovirus exposure and HLA in healthy donors. Study at large: Earlier, some 170 million T cells were analyzed, and 117 million unique TCR beta sequences were found among them.

Use of 60 Vbeta and 13 Jbeta primers characterized the PCR. Generated by immunoSEQ multiplex PCR, the TCRdb table keeps only in-frame clones and is missing some. The sample includes around 76,000 clones, around 76% of them seen just once. CDR1 and CDR2 (germline): SNHLY, FYNNEI. The CDR3 extends over 14 amino acids. Trimming removed 0 bases from V and 0 bases from J, with 4 bases in between. Comments on this clone: Its antigen is as yet unknown.

Study conclusions and caveats: After further analysis at a later stage, roughly 16,000 TCR beta sequences were associated with HLA alleles at 0.05 false discovery rate. A later analysis reportedly found that, within productive TCRs, an Asian-associated ancestry cluster had fewer N-insertions than the mean observed across the 666 donors. As was reported, the HLA-A and HLA-B alleles of most subjects were accurately predicted from TCR beta sequences.

J is TRBJ2-3 and V is TRBV2; D is unresolved. The clonotype comes from a man aged 35 to 55 in good health and CMV-seronegative. The sample comprised PBMCs. This chain's CDR3 is CASSEATSTDTQYF. The CDR3 DNA reads as TGTGCCAGCAGTGAAGCAACTAGCACAGATACGCAGTATTTT.